These T cell receptor beta chains were read from a single sample in a study of lymphopenia after photon versus proton radiotherapy. Sequencing was performed with immunoSEQ multiplex PCR; in TCRdb, only in-frame clones are kept and a portion is missing. The repertoire holds around 35,000 clones, with about 85% as singletons. The sample here was peripheral blood, taken from a patient treated with photon-based radiotherapy. The receptor source for this set is a man aged 50-60 years with gastric cancer. The CDR3 runs from the conserved cysteine through the conserved F or W. The D gene is left open where the match is weak. Clone size is given for some rows only: seen once, a few or many times, or a class if the clone is expanded.

CDR3	DNA	size	J	D	V
CAISGIDNVYGYTF	TGTGCCATCAGTGGAATTGACAATGTCTATGGCTACACCTTC	NA	TRBJ1-2	NA	TRBV10-3
CASSQLDRGNQPQHF	TGCGCCAGCAGCCAACTGGACAGGGGCAATCAGCCCCAGCATTTT	NA	TRBJ1-5	TRBD1	TRBV4-1
CASTQSSGRADEQFF	TGTGCCAGCACCCAATCTAGCGGGAGGGCGGATGAGCAGTTCTTC	NA	TRBJ2-1	TRBD2	TRBV11-2
CASSLGGTSLITDTQYF	TGCGCCAGCAGCTTGGGTGGGACTAGCCTAATCACAGATACGCAGTATTTT	NA	TRBJ2-3	TRBD2	TRBV5-1
CASSSSGDLIEKLFF	TGTGCCAGCAGCTCCTCAGGGGACTTAATTGAAAAACTGTTTTTT	few	TRBJ1-4	NA	TRBV7-8
CASSVGADTQYF	TGTGCCAGCAGCGTAGGCGCAGATACGCAGTATTTT	NA	TRBJ2-3	NA	TRBV9
CASSLSGRVDEQYF	TGTGCCAGCAGCTTAAGCGGGAGGGTGGACGAGCAGTACTTC	once	TRBJ2-7	TRBD2	TRBV7-9
CASIVHGVVGPDTQYF	TGTGCCAGTATCGTCCATGGGGTAGTGGGGCCAGATACGCAGTATTTT	NA	TRBJ2-3	NA	TRBV19
CASSPPEDYNEQFF	TGTGCCAGCAGCCCCCCGGAGGACTACAATGAGCAGTTCTTC	NA	TRBJ2-1	NA	TRBV7-6
CASSLGTGISTDTQYF	TGCGCCAGCAGCTTGGGAACGGGTATTAGCACAGATACGCAGTATTTT	NA	TRBJ2-3	NA	TRBV5-1
CASSRGLANTEAFF	TGTGCCAGCAGCCGGGGGCTGGCGAACACTGAAGCTTTCTTT	NA	TRBJ1-1	NA	TRBV14
CASRGGGTSSYEQYF	TGTGCCAGCAGAGGGGGGGGAACCAGCTCCTACGAGCAGTACTTC	NA	TRBJ2-7	NA	TRBV6-5
CASRPGRGAYGYTF	TGTGCCAGCAGGCCCGGGCGGGGCGCCTATGGCTACACCTTC	NA	TRBJ1-2	NA	TRBV2
CASSGRTYSTDTQYF	TGTGCCAGCAGTGGACGGACATATAGCACAGATACGCAGTATTTT	once	TRBJ2-3	NA	TRBV6-5
CASSFLAGEETQYF	TGTGCCAGCAGCTTTCTAGCGGGGGAAGAGACCCAGTACTTC	NA	TRBJ2-5	TRBD2	TRBV7-3